This is a list of T cell receptor beta chains from one sample in a study of cytomegalovirus exposure and HLA in healthy donors. TCRdb's table, derived via immunoSEQ multiplex PCR, lists solely in-frame clones and lacks some. Of approximately 170,000 clones listed, 80% to 90% are singletons. The sample taken for sequencing was PBMCs. These receptors were obtained from a male donor in good health and CMV-seronegative. The CDR3 runs from the conserved cysteine through the conserved F or W. A D gene is named only where the DNA matches it firmly. Only some rows state a clone size, as once, few, many or a class for expanded clones.

v_gene: TRBV29-1
d_gene: NA
j_gene: TRBJ2-7
abundance: NA
CDR3nt: TGCAGCGTTGAAGGGGGAGGCGATGAAGACCCCTACGAGCAGTACTTC
CDR3aa: CSVEGGGDEDPYEQYF

v_gene: TRBV5-6
d_gene: NA
j_gene: TRBJ2-7
abundance: NA
CDR3nt: TGTGCCAGCAGCTATGGACATGGCTCCTACGAGCAGTACTTC
CDR3aa: CASSYGHGSYEQYF

v_gene: TRBV29-1
d_gene: NA
j_gene: TRBJ2-2
abundance: NA
CDR3nt: TGCAGCGCCCTACAGGGATCCGTGAACACCGGGGAGCTGTTTTTT
CDR3aa: CSALQGSVNTGELFF

v_gene: TRBV5-1
d_gene: TRBD2
j_gene: TRBJ2-1
abundance: NA
CDR3nt: TGCGCCAGCAGCTTGGGGAGCGGGGGGATGGATGAGCAGTTCTTC
CDR3aa: CASSLGSGGMDEQFF

v_gene: TRBV5-6
d_gene: TRBD1
j_gene: TRBJ1-2
abundance: NA
CDR3nt: TGTGCCAGCAGCGAGACACAGGGGGTAGGTGGCTACACCTTC
CDR3aa: CASSETQGVGGYTF

v_gene: TRBV5-6
d_gene: NA
j_gene: TRBJ1-5
abundance: NA
CDR3nt: TGTGCCAGCAGCTTCGGTAGTCACCTAAGCAATCAGCCCCAGCATTTT
CDR3aa: CASSFGSHLSNQPQHF

v_gene: TRBV6-5
d_gene: NA
j_gene: TRBJ2-7
abundance: NA
CDR3nt: TGTGCCAGCAGGATACAGGGTATCCCCTACGAGCAGTACTTC
CDR3aa: CASRIQGIPYEQYF

v_gene: TRBV5-4
d_gene: TRBD1
j_gene: TRBJ2-7
abundance: NA
CDR3nt: TGTGCCAGCAGCTTAGGTTTTGGGACAGGGAGTTCAGGCGAGCAGTACTTC
CDR3aa: CASSLGFGTGSSGEQYF

v_gene: TRBV18
d_gene: NA
j_gene: TRBJ1-5
abundance: NA
CDR3nt: TGTGCCAGCTCACCACTCGAGGGCGGGGGAAATCAGCCCCAGCATTTT
CDR3aa: CASSPLEGGGNQPQHF

v_gene: TRBV7-8
d_gene: NA
j_gene: TRBJ1-2
abundance: NA
CDR3nt: TGTGCCAGCAGCTATACGACAAGGGAGGACTATGGCTACACCTTC
CDR3aa: CASSYTTREDYGYTF

v_gene: TRBV29-1
d_gene: TRBD2
j_gene: TRBJ2-3
abundance: NA
CDR3nt: TGCAGCGTTGGAGAGGTAGCGGGTGTTACAGATACGCAGTATTTT
CDR3aa: CSVGEVAGVTDTQYF

v_gene: TRBV5-1
d_gene: TRBD1
j_gene: TRBJ2-5
abundance: NA
CDR3nt: TGCGCCAGCAGCTTGGGACAGGGTATGGAGACCCAGTACTTC
CDR3aa: CASSLGQGMETQYF

v_gene: TRBV19
d_gene: NA
j_gene: TRBJ1-1
abundance: once
CDR3nt: TGTGCCAGCACAAAAGGGGCAGTGAGGAACACTGAAGCTTTCTTT
CDR3aa: CASTKGAVRNTEAFF

v_gene: TRBV5-1
d_gene: TRBD2
j_gene: TRBJ2-3
abundance: few
CDR3nt: TGCGCCAGCAAAGTGGGTAGCGGGAGACCCGATACGCAGTATTTT
CDR3aa: CASKVGSGRPDTQYF

v_gene: TRBV6-1
d_gene: TRBD2
j_gene: TRBJ2-3
abundance: NA
CDR3nt: TGTGCCAGCAGGGAACCTTCGGGGGGACGCACAGATACGCAGTATTTT
CDR3aa: CASREPSGGRTDTQYF

v_gene: TRBV27
d_gene: NA
j_gene: TRBJ2-7
abundance: few
CDR3nt: TGTGCCAGCGCAATGGGGGGGGGCCCCTCGACTAGAGGCGAGCAGTACTTC
CDR3aa: CASAMGGGPSTRGEQYF

v_gene: TRBV7-2
d_gene: TRBD1
j_gene: TRBJ2-5
abundance: NA
CDR3nt: TGTGCCAGCAACAGGGGGCCTATGTACCAAGAGACCCAGTACTTC
CDR3aa: CASNRGPMYQETQYF

v_gene: TRBV2
d_gene: TRBD1
j_gene: TRBJ2-7
abundance: NA
CDR3nt: TGTGCCAGCAGTTCCGGGACAGGGGGAGGGGAGCAGTACTTC
CDR3aa: CASSSGTGGGEQYF

v_gene: TRBV28
d_gene: TRBD1
j_gene: TRBJ1-1
abundance: NA
CDR3nt: TGTGCCAGCAGTGCCCCAGGGCAGGGGGACACTGAAGCTTTCTTT
CDR3aa: CASSAPGQGDTEAFF

v_gene: TRBV5-6
d_gene: TRBD1
j_gene: TRBJ1-2
abundance: few
CDR3nt: TGTGCCAGCAGCCGGGACAGGGTCTATGGCTACACCTTC
CDR3aa: CASSRDRVYGYTF

v_gene: TRBV6-5
d_gene: TRBD2
j_gene: TRBJ2-7
abundance: NA
CDR3nt: TGTGCCAGCAGTTACTCCCCGAGTAGCGGGATCTACGAGCAGTACTTC
CDR3aa: CASSYSPSSGIYEQYF

v_gene: TRBV30
d_gene: NA
j_gene: TRBJ2-1
abundance: NA
CDR3nt: TGTGCCTGGAGTGGCCCAGGGCCCACCTACAATGAGCAGTTCTTC
CDR3aa: CAWSGPGPTYNEQFF

v_gene: TRBV2
d_gene: NA
j_gene: TRBJ2-5
abundance: NA
CDR3nt: TGTGCCAGCTCGCGCGCGGGGGCTCAAGAGACCCAGTACTTC
CDR3aa: CASSRAGAQETQYF

v_gene: TRBV7-2
d_gene: NA
j_gene: TRBJ1-5
abundance: once
CDR3nt: TGTGCCAGCAGCTCAAATTCAGGGGCAAGGAATCAGCCCCAGCATTTT
CDR3aa: CASSSNSGARNQPQHF

v_gene: TRBV19
d_gene: NA
j_gene: TRBJ2-1
abundance: once
CDR3nt: TGTGCCAGTAGTATCCTTTTCGTGGGAGGGGGGAATGGGGAGCAGTTCTTC
CDR3aa: CASSILFVGGGNGEQFF

v_gene: TRBV10-3
d_gene: NA
j_gene: TRBJ2-6
abundance: NA
CDR3nt: TGTGCCGTACAGGGCTCTGGGGCCAACGTCCTGACTTTC
CDR3aa: CAVQGSGANVLTF

v_gene: TRBV4-3
d_gene: TRBD2
j_gene: TRBJ2-1
abundance: NA
CDR3nt: TGCGCCAGCAGCCAAGAAAGCGCGGGGGGAGCTGAGCAGTTCTTC
CDR3aa: CASSQESAGGAEQFF

v_gene: TRBV12-1
d_gene: NA
j_gene: TRBJ1-5
abundance: once
CDR3nt: TGTGCCAGCAGCTTTGTCCGGGTCGGGAGCAATCAGCCCCAGCATTTT
CDR3aa: CASSFVRVGSNQPQHF

v_gene: TRBV30
d_gene: NA
j_gene: TRBJ1-2
abundance: NA
CDR3nt: TGTGCCTGGAGCCCTGGGGAGGGACGAATCGGGGCTTATGGCTACACCTTC
CDR3aa: CAWSPGEGRIGAYGYTF